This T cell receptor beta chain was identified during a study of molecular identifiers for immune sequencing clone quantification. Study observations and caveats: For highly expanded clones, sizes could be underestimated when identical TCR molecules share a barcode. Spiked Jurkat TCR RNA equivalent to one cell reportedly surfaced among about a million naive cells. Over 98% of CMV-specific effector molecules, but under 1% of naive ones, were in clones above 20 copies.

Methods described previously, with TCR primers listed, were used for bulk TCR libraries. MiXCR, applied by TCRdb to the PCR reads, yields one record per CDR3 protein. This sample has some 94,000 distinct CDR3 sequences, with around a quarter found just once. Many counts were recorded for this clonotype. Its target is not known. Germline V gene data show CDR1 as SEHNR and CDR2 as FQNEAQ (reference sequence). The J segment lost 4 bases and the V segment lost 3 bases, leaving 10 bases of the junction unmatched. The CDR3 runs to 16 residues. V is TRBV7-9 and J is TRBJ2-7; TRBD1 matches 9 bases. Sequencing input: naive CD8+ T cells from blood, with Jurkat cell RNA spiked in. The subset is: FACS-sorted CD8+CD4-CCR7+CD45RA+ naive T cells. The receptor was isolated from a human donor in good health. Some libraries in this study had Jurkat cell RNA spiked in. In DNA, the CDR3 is TGTGCCAGCAGCTTCACACCGGGACAGGGATTGTACGAGCAGTACTTC. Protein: CASSFTPGQGLYEQYF.